The 23 T cell receptor beta chains below come from one sample, sequenced in a study of T cell changes during pregnancy in multiple sclerosis. Using immunoSEQ multiplex PCR, the repertoire was profiled, and TCRdb retains in-frame clones only, with some absent. The sample contains tens of thousands of clones, around 90% of which appear only once. Sequenced material: peripheral blood, taken in the third trimester of pregnancy. Source of these receptors: a female donor with multiple sclerosis, enrolled in a pregnancy study.

The genes are TRBV27 and TRBJ2-2, with 8 bases aligning to TRBD1. CDR1 and CDR2 (germline): MNHEY, SMNVEV (reference sequence). The trim removed 4 bases at V and 0 bases at J, leaving 10 bases unmatched. The CDR3 length is 18 residues. CDR3 protein: CASSSRDRTRANTGELFF. CDR3 coding DNA: TGTGCCAGCAGTTCCCGGGACAGGACAAGGGCGAACACCGGGGAGCTGTTTTTT.

The CDR3 DNA is TGTGCCAGCAGCCTAGACTCTAGGAAGGCTTTCTTT. Protein: CASSLDSRKAFF. The chain employs TRBV5-4 and TRBJ1-1; D is ambiguous. Germline lookup yields CDR1 SGHNT and CDR2 YYREEE (reference sequence). The CDR3 spans 12 residues. V dropped 4 bases and J dropped 11 bases, with 15 bases sitting between them.

This clone was seen a handful of times. The chain has TRBV7-9 and TRBJ1-2, with D maybe TRBD1 (5 bases). The CDR3 is 14 residues long. Germline V gene lookup returns CDR1 SEHNR and CDR2 FQNEAQ (reference sequence). V dropped 1 base and J dropped 7 bases, with 13 bases sitting between them. The chain's CDR3 is CASSLGGRGAGYTF. The CDR3, as DNA: TGTGCCAGCAGCTTAGGGGGAAGGGGTGCTGGCTACACCTTC.

The chain employs TRBV10-3 and TRBJ1-2; D is perhaps TRBD1 (6 bases). Trimming cost V 7 bases and J 8 bases, with 17 bases left between them. Germline V gene lookup returns CDR1 ENHRY and CDR2 SYGVKD. The CDR3 is made up of 13 amino acids. The CDR3 DNA sequence: TGTGCCATCAATAGACCTTGGGGGCCGGGCTACACCTTC. This gives the protein CAINRPWGPGYTF.

CDR3 region: CASSPGAVSGGYTF. CDR3 sequence (DNA): TGTGCCAGCTCACCAGGGGCAGTCTCCGGTGGCTACACCTTC. The chain is built from TRBV18 and TRBJ1-2; D may be TRBD1 (5 bases). Germline CDR1 KGHSH, CDR2 LQKENI. The V gene lost 2 bases and the J gene lost 7 bases, with 14 bases spanning the gap. The CDR3 spans 14 residues.

CDR3 nucleotide sequence: TGTGCCAGCAGTGCGCTACGGCAGGGGGTCTCCTACGAGCAGTACTTC. It codes for CASSALRQGVSYEQYF. The chain combines TRBV2 with TRBJ2-7; the match to TRBD1 covers 7 bases. Losses at the gene ends were 4 bases for V and 0 bases for J; bases not matched to a gene: 9. The CDR3 sequence is 16 residues long. In germline, CDR1 is SNHLY, CDR2 FYNNEI. Filled out from reference TRBV2 and TRBJ2-7, the complete variable domain reads EPEVTQTPSHQVTQMGQEVILRCVPISNHLYFYWYRQILGQKVEFLVSFYNNEISEKSEIFDDQFSVERPDGSNFTLKIRSTKLEDSAMYFCASSALRQGVSYEQYFGPGTRLTVT.

The chain employs TRBV7-2 and TRBJ2-5; no firm D call. Germline CDR1 SGHTA, CDR2 FQGNSA. The CDR3 totals 12 residues. With 6 bases removed from V and 5 bases from J, the gap between germline ends came to 10 bases. CDR3 sequence (DNA): TGTGCCAGCAGTGTACGAGGCGAGACCCAGTACTTC. Translated, it gives CASSVRGETQYF.

The chain links TRBV6-4 to TRBJ1-2; weak D call: TRBD1 (5 bases). V was pared by 8 bases and J by 8 bases, with 18 bases between. Germline CDR1 and CDR2: MRHNA and SNTAGT. This CDR3 is built from 13 residues. The CDR3 protein is CASLPTVPEGYTF. The CDR3 DNA follows: TGTGCCAGCCTACCGACAGTTCCGGAAGGCTACACCTTC.

The rearrangement joins TRBV27 to TRBJ2-1, with 7 positions matching TRBD2. The CDR3 runs to 13 residues. Per the germline V gene, CDR1 is MNHEY and CDR2 is SMNVEV (reference sequence). After removal of 3 bases from V and 6 bases from J, the junction contained 2 bases not matched to a gene. CDR3 loop: CASSLGTINEQFF. The CDR3 nucleotides are TGTGCCAGCAGTTTGGGGACTATCAATGAGCAGTTCTTC.

V and J are TRBV6-6 and TRBJ1-6, with TRBD1 as a possible D gene (5 bases). The CDR3 has 14 amino acids. Germline V CDR1 and CDR2: MNHNY, SVGAGI (reference sequence). Trimming took 4 bases from V and 11 from J, leaving 15 bases between them. The CDR3 reads CASSLQAMTAPLHF. DNA of the CDR3: TGTGCCAGCAGTTTACAGGCGATGACAGCACCCCTCCACTTT.

The chain links TRBV7-2 to TRBJ1-5; TRBD1 is a possible D gene (6 bases). The CDR3 has 15 residues. V shed 0 bases and J shed 6 bases, with 12 bases lying between them. In germline, CDR1 is SGHTA, CDR2 FQGNSA. The CDR3 loop reads CASSLAGGGSQPQHF. For the CDR3, the DNA is TGTGCCAGCAGCTTAGCAGGGGGGGGTAGTCAGCCCCAGCATTTT.

The CDR3 bases are TGCGCCAGCAGCTTGGGTCTAGCGGACACAGATACGCAGTATTTT. It specifies CASSLGLADTDTQYF. The chain carries TRBV5-1 and TRBJ2-3, with 7 bases identical to TRBD2. Germline assignment: CDR1 SGHRS and CDR2 YFSETQ. This CDR3 contains 15 residues. The V segment lost 0 bases and the J segment 2 bases; nucleotides outside the gene matches: 3.

The V gene is TRBV21-1, the J gene TRBJ2-7; the table calls TRBD2, which could not be checked here. TRBV21-1 is a pseudogene. The CDR3 runs 14 residues. CDR3 protein: CASRLLEAANEQYF. The CDR3 DNA sequence: TGTGCCAGCCGATTGTTAGAGGCAGCAAACGAGCAGTACTTC.

The chain links TRBV10-3 to TRBJ2-1, with D maybe TRBD1 (7 bases). V shed 6 bases and J shed 2 bases, with 11 bases lying between them. The germline V gene encodes CDR1 ENHRY and CDR2 SYGVKD. The CDR3 spans 14 residues. The CDR3 protein is CAIREGAAYNEQFF. CDR3 bases: TGTGCCATCAGGGAGGGGGCGGCCTACAATGAGCAGTTCTTC.

The chain employs TRBV2 and TRBJ1-1; TRBD1 aligns across 8 bases. Trimming cost V 11 bases and J 0 bases; bases outside gene matches: 5. CDR1 SNHLY and CDR2 FYNNEI come from the germline V gene. The CDR3 has 13 residues. The CDR3: CAGQGKVNTEAFF. CDR3 DNA: TGTGCCGGACAGGGAAAGGTGAACACTGAAGCTTTCTTT.

In this sample, this clone turned up once. The rearrangement uses TRBV7-2 and TRBJ1-5; the match to TRBD1 covers 7 bases. The trim removed 9 bases at V and 5 bases at J, leaving 7 bases unmatched. Germline V gene lookup returns CDR1 SGHTA and CDR2 FQGNSA. This CDR3 is built from 13 residues. The CDR3 DNA reads as TGTGCCAGACAAACAGGGGTAGATCAGCCCCAGCATTTT. Amino acid sequence: CARQTGVDQPQHF.

The chain employs TRBV7-3 and TRBJ2-3; 7 bases align to TRBD2. V was clipped by 2 bases and J by 2 bases; unmatched bases: 1. CDR1 SGHTA and CDR2 FQGTGA come from the germline V gene. The CDR3 is made up of 14 amino acids. CDR3 coding DNA: TGTGCCAGCAGCTTACGGGGGGTCACAGATACGCAGTATTTT. As protein: CASSLRGVTDTQYF. Using reference TRBV7-3 and TRBJ2-3 for the parts outside the CDR3, the full variable domain is GAGVSQTPSNKVTEKGKYVELRCDPISGHTALYWYRQSLGQGPEFLIYFQGTGAADDSGLPNDRFFAVRPEGSVSTLKIQRTERGDSAVYLCASSLRGVTDTQYFGPGTRLTVL.

This chain connects TRBV9 to TRBJ1-1, with D possibly TRBD1 on 6 matching bases. From germline, CDR1 is SGDLS and CDR2 YYNGEE. The V end lost 2 bases, the J end lost 11 bases, and 16 bases lay between the germline ends. The CDR3 extends over 13 amino acids. DNA for the CDR3: TGTGCCAGCAGCGTGGGGGCCGTAGAGGAGGCTTTCTTT. Its translation is CASSVGAVEEAFF. The variable domain in full, with the rest retrieved from reference TRBV9 and TRBJ1-1, is DSGVTQTPKHLITATGQRVTLRCSPRSGDLSVYWYQQSLDQGLQFLIQYYNGEERAKGNILERFSAQQFPDLHSELNLSSLELGDSALYFCASSVGAVEEAFFGQGTRLTVV.

This chain uses TRBV7-9 with TRBJ2-1; TRBD2 aligns across 7 bases. Germline CDR1 reads SEHNR; CDR2 reads FQNEAQ (reference sequence). J was trimmed by 4 bases and V by 2 bases; bases with no gene match: 14. The CDR3 runs to 18 residues. CDR3 DNA sequence: TGTGCCAGCAGCTTAATGGATAGCGGGTGGGGGGGTTACAATGAGCAGTTCTTC. It translates to CASSLMDSGWGGYNEQFF.

The chain recombines TRBV5-8 with TRBJ2-7; D perhaps matches TRBD1 (6 bases). Between the trimmed V and J ends, which lost 0 bases and 0 bases, there was a span of 13 bases. Germline CDR1 reads SGHTS; CDR2 reads YDEGEE. This CDR3 has 16 amino acids. The CDR3 region is CASSLEGQRPSYEQYF. Written as DNA, the CDR3 is TGTGCCAGCAGCTTGGAAGGACAGAGACCCTCCTACGAGCAGTACTTC.

The chain combines TRBV30 with TRBJ1-5, with D possibly matching TRBD1 (5 bases). Deletions cut 4 bases from V and 0 bases from J, with 16 bases between. Germline values: CDR1 GTSNPN, CDR2 SVGIG (reference sequence). This CDR3 has 16 amino acids. The CDR3 is CAWTLGGFLSNQPQHF. The CDR3 bases are TGTGCCTGGACTCTGGGGGGTTTCCTTAGCAATCAGCCCCAGCATTTT. The full variable domain, rest sourced from reference TRBV30 and TRBJ1-5, is SQTIHQWPATLVQPVGSPLSLECTVEGTSNPNLYWYRQAAGRGLQLLFYSVGIGQISSEVPQNLSASRPQDRQFILSSKKLLLSDSGFYLCAWTLGGFLSNQPQHFGDGTRLSIL.

V usage is TRBV5-1 and J usage is TRBJ2-3; the match to TRBD2 covers 12 bases. Germline loops: CDR1 SGHRS, CDR2 YFSETQ. This CDR3 has 20 residues. With 3 bases clipped from V and 4 bases from J, the junction kept 18 bases outside the gene matches. This CDR3 reads CASSSPAPSGGASSADTQYF. The CDR3, as DNA: TGCGCCAGCAGCTCACCTGCCCCTAGCGGGGGGGCTTCGAGTGCAGATACGCAGTATTTT. The variable domain in full, with the rest retrieved from reference TRBV5-1 and TRBJ2-3, is KAGVTQTPRYLIKTRGQQVTLSCSPISGHRSVSWYQQTPGQGLQFLFEYFSETQRNKGNFPGRFSGRQFSNSRSEMNVSTLELGDSALYLCASSSPAPSGGASSADTQYFGPGTRLTVL.

The gene calls are TRBV15 and TRBJ1-1, with 7 positions matching TRBD1. Trimming at V came to 3 bases and at J to 5 bases, leaving 3 bases not matched to a gene. The CDR3 covers 13 residues. Germline CDR1 reads LNHNV; CDR2 reads YYDKDF (reference sequence). The CDR3 region has the DNA TGTGCCACCAGCAGCAACAGGGGTACTGAAGCTTTCTTT. It translates to CATSSNRGTEAFF.